The 16 T cell receptor beta chains listed next were all sequenced from one sample in a study of vaccination effects on CD4 cells after COVID-19. Their target antigens are unknown. Using viral peptide pools, the ViraFEST assay grew out antigen-specific CD4+ T cells prior to sequencing. It was after more than 8 days of culture that CD4+ T cells were isolated. Either the BNT162b2 or mRNA-1273 vaccine was given to participants in two doses. Libraries were prepared by immunoSEQ multiplex PCR; TCRdb keeps only in-frame clonotypes and omits some of them. Seen here are around 20,000 clones, roughly 76% observed once, and the top ten hold 9.1%. Sequencing was performed on CD4+ T cells from PBMCs cultured with HCoV-229E spike peptides, taken after COVID-19 vaccination. The origin of the receptors is a human donor who received a COVID-19 vaccine.

This clone was recorded a few times. The chain joins TRBV7-9 to TRBJ1-2; D not resolved. Per germline, CDR1 SEHNR and CDR2 FQNEAQ (reference sequence). Trimming removed 1 base at V and 7 bases at J, with 13 bases between. CDR3 length equals 14 residues. In DNA form, the CDR3 reads TGTGCCAGCAGCTTAGTACAGCTGAGAAGTGGCTACACCTTC. Protein product: CASSLVQLRSGYTF. The complete variable domain, with remaining parts taken from reference TRBV7-9 and TRBJ1-2, reads DTGVSQNPRHKITKRGQNVTFRCDPISEHNRLYWYRQTLGQGPEFLTYFQNEAQLEKSRLLSDRFSAERPKGSFSTLEIQRTEQGDSAMYLCASSLVQLRSGYTFGSGTRLTVV.

The J gene is TRBJ1-2, the V gene TRBV19, with TRBD1 matching over 12 bases. CDR3 length: 15 amino acids. The V segment lost 8 bases and the J segment 6 bases; nucleotides outside the gene matches: 10. Germline CDR1 is LNHDA and CDR2 is SQIVND (reference sequence). CDR3 residues: CASRDRGRGGNGYTF. The CDR3 DNA reads as TGTGCCAGTCGGGACAGGGGGCGCGGTGGGAATGGCTACACCTTC.

The chain joins TRBV3-1 (or the pseudogene TRBV3-2) to TRBJ2-1, with D uncertain. V lost 2 bases to trimming and J lost 5 bases, with 7 bases between them. From germline, CDR1 is LGHDT and CDR2 YNNKEL (reference sequence). This CDR3 spans 13 amino acids. In nucleotides, the CDR3 is TGTGCCAGCAGCCAAAAAAGGGACAATGAGCAGTTCTTC. This encodes CASSQKRDNEQFF.

This clone came up a few times. The rearrangement uses TRBV25-1 and TRBJ2-7, with D tentatively TRBD1 (7 bases). V was pared by 4 bases and J by 4 bases, with 20 bases between. Germline V gives CDR1 MGHDK, CDR2 SYGVNS. The CDR3 is 16 residues long. The CDR3 DNA is TGTGCCAGCAGTGGAGGTACCACGACAGGGAGGTACGAGCAGTACTTC. Translating it yields CASSGGTTTGRYEQYF.

This rearrangement joins TRBV15 to TRBJ2-1; no clear D gene. CDR1 is LNHNV, CDR2 YYDKDF, per germline (reference sequence). V was pared by 0 bases and J by 10 bases, with 13 bases between. The CDR3 sequence is 14 residues long. The CDR3 region has the DNA TGTGCCACCAGCAGAGATCGGTCCCGGCGAGAGCAGTTCTTC. Its translation: CATSRDRSRREQFF.

This clone was picked up a small number of times. The chain is built from TRBV13 and TRBJ2-1; 7 bases map to TRBD2. Germline lookup yields CDR1 PRHDT and CDR2 FYEKMQ (reference sequence). The CDR3 extends over 16 amino acids. Germline trimming cut 3 bases from V and 0 bases from J; bases unmatched to any gene: 5. This chain's CDR3 is CASSFLLASSYNEQFF. CDR3 coding DNA: TGTGCCAGCAGCTTCTTACTAGCGAGCTCCTACAATGAGCAGTTCTTC.

This clone was seen just once. The CDR3 nucleotides are TGTGCCAGCAGCCAACAGGGGATGGGGACCTACGAGCAGTACTTC. As protein: CASSQQGMGTYEQYF. The chain couples TRBV3-1 (or the pseudogene TRBV3-2) to TRBJ2-7; a weak D match, TRBD1 (6 bases). Germline lookup yields CDR1 LGHDT and CDR2 YNNKEL (reference sequence). The CDR3 length is 15 residues. V lost 2 bases to trimming and J lost 2 bases, with 13 bases between them.

The chain is built from TRBV6-4 and TRBJ1-1, with 7 bases fitting TRBD1. Per germline, CDR1 MRHNA and CDR2 SNTAGT. Unmatched junction bases numbered 6, after V lost 6 bases and J lost 2 bases. The CDR3 consists of 14 residues. CDR3 DNA: TGTGCCAGCAGGGAGGACAGGATCAACACTGAAGCTTTCTTT. This sequence encodes CASREDRINTEAFF.

The V gene is TRBV2, the J gene TRBJ2-3, with a tentative D call TRBD1 (6 bases). Trimming took off 3 bases at V and 11 bases at J, with 24 bases between the two ends. Germline V CDR1 and CDR2: SNHLY, FYNNEI. The CDR3 consists of 16 residues. The CDR3 sequence is CASSEIWGRESKGQYF. Written as DNA, the CDR3 is TGTGCCAGCAGTGAGATTTGGGGGCGTGAAAGTAAAGGGCAGTATTTT. Drawing the rest from reference TRBV2 and TRBJ2-3, the complete variable domain is EPEVTQTPSHQVTQMGQEVILRCVPISNHLYFYWYRQILGQKVEFLVSFYNNEISEKSEIFDDQFSVERPDGSNFTLKIRSTKLEDSAMYFCASSEIWGRESKGQYFGPGTRLTVL.

The chain couples TRBV28 to TRBJ1-4; tentatively, D is TRBD1 (6 bases). Germline CDR1 is MDHEN and CDR2 is SYDVKM. Deletions cut 6 bases from V and 6 bases from J, with 14 bases between. The CDR3 extends over 14 amino acids. The chain's CDR3 is CASRSGGAYEKLFF. CDR3 nucleotide sequence: TGTGCCAGCAGGAGCGGGGGCGCCTATGAAAAACTGTTTTTT. Variable domain in full (rest from reference TRBV28 and TRBJ1-4): DVKVTQSSRYLVKRTGEKVFLECVQDMDHENMFWYRQDPGLGLRLIYFSYDVKMKEKGDIPEGYSVSREKKERFSLILESASTNQTSMYLCASRSGGAYEKLFFGSGTQLSVL.

The chain joins TRBV5-1 to TRBJ2-5; D not certain. Germline CDR1 SGHRS, CDR2 YFSETQ. The CDR3 has 12 amino acids. V shed 2 bases and J shed 3 bases, with 5 bases lying between them. Written as DNA, the CDR3 is TGCGCCAGCAGCTTAAGGGAAGAGACCCAGTACTTC. This translates into CASSLREETQYF.

V is TRBV10-3 and J is TRBJ1-3; unclear D gene. Trimming took 3 bases from V and 1 from J, leaving 10 bases between them. Looked up from germline, CDR1 is ENHRY and CDR2 is SYGVKD. The CDR3 consists of 15 residues. The CDR3 DNA is TGTGCCATCAGTGAACAAGGGATATCTGGAAACACCATATATTTT. It yields the protein CAISEQGISGNTIYF.

The chain links TRBV4-1 to TRBJ2-3; 10 bases align to TRBD1. Germline CDR1 is MGHRA and CDR2 is YSYEKL. The CDR3 spans 18 residues. The J segment lost 4 bases and the V segment lost 0 bases, leaving 10 bases of the junction unmatched. CDR3 nucleotides: TGCGCCAGCAGCCAAGACCAGGCCCAGGGACAGGGGCCAGATACGCAGTATTTT. It codes for CASSQDQAQGQGPDTQYF.

The chain employs TRBV3-1 (or the pseudogene TRBV3-2) and TRBJ2-1; 8 bases map to TRBD2. This CDR3 is built from 16 residues. Germline CDR1 reads LGHDT; CDR2 reads YNNKEL (reference sequence). The trim removed 4 bases at V and 5 bases at J, leaving 10 bases unmatched. CDR3 amino acids: CASSLEPAGVNNEQFF. The DNA of the CDR3 is TGTGCCAGCAGCCTCGAGCCAGCGGGAGTAAACAATGAGCAGTTCTTC.

The gene calls are TRBV5-6 and TRBJ1-5, with no clear D. This CDR3 has 14 residues. Germline CDR1 reads SGHDT; CDR2 reads YYEEEE. The V end was cut by 4 bases, the J end by 5 bases, with 13 bases between. The CDR3, as DNA: TGTGCCAGCAGCCCGCGTGGGGTCTATCAGCCCCAGCATTTT. Protein product: CASSPRGVYQPQHF.

This clone occurred a few times. V is TRBV25-1 and J is TRBJ2-7; 10 bases are shared with TRBD1. Unmatched junction bases numbered 1, after V lost 8 bases and J lost 0 bases. The length of the CDR3 is 13 residues. Germline CDR1 is MGHDK and CDR2 is SYGVNS. CDR3 residues: CASRTGGSYEQYF. The CDR3 region has the DNA TGTGCCAGCCGGACAGGGGGCTCCTACGAGCAGTACTTC.